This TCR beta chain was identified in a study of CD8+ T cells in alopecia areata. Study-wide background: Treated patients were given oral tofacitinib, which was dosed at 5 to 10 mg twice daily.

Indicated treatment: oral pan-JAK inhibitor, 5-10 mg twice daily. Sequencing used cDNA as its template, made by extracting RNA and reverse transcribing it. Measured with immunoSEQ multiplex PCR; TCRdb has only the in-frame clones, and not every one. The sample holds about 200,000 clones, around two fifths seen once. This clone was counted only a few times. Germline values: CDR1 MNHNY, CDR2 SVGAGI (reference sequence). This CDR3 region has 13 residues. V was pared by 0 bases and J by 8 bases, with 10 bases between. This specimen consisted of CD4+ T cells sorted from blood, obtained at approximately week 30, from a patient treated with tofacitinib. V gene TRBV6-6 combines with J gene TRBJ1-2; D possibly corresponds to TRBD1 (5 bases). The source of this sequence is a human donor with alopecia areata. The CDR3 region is CASSYSNGAGYTF. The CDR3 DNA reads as TGTGCCAGCAGTTACTCGAACGGGGCGGGCTACACCTTC.